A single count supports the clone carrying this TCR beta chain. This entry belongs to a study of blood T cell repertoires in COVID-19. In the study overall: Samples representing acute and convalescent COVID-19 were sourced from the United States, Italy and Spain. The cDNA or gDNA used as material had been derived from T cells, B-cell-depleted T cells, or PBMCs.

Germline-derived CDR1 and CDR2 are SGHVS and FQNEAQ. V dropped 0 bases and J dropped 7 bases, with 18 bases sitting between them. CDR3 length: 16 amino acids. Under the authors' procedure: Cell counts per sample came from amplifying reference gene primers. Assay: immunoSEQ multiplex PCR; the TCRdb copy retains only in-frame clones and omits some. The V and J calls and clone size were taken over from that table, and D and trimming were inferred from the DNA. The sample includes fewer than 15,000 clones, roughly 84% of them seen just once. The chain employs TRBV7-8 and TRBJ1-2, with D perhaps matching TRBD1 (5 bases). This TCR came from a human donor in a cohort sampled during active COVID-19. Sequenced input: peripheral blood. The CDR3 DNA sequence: TGTGCCAGCAGCTTAGCGGGGGGAGTACAGTCGACTGGCTACACCTTC. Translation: CASSLAGGVQSTGYTF.